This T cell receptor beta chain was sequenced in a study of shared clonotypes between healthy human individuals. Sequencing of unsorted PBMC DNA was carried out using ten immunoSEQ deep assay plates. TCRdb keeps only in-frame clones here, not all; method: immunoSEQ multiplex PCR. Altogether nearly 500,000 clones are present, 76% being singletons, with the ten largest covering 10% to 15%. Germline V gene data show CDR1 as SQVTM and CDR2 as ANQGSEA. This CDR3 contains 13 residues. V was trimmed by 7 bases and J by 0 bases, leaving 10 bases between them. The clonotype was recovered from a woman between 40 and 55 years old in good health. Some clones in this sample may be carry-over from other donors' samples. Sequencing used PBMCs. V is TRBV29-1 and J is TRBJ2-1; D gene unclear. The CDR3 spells CSAERPSYNEQFF. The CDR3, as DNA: TGCAGCGCCGAGAGGCCCTCCTACAATGAGCAGTTCTTC.